A single sample gave rise to the 16 T cell receptor beta chains below, sequenced in a study of cytomegalovirus exposure and HLA in healthy donors. The PCR ran on 60 Vbeta and 13 Jbeta primers. Generated by immunoSEQ multiplex PCR, the TCRdb table keeps only in-frame clones and is missing some. The table includes under 170,000 clones, about four fifths detected once. Input material: PBMCs. These receptors were collected from a man over 45 in good health and CMV-seropositive.

V usage is TRBV5-8 and J usage is TRBJ2-1; TRBD2 is a possible D gene (6 bases). CDR1 is SGHTS, CDR2 YDEGEE, per germline. Trimming pared 3 bases from V and 0 bases from J, leaving 10 bases between. This CDR3 has 15 residues. The CDR3 sequence is CASSSYGGSYNEQFF. DNA of the CDR3: TGTGCCAGCAGCTCATACGGGGGCTCCTACAATGAGCAGTTCTTC.

CDR3 coding DNA: TGCGCCAGCAGTCCTATGGGGGGGCCTGATACGCAGTATTTT. Its protein is CASSPMGGPDTQYF. The V call is TRBV10-1, the J call TRBJ2-3; a weak D match, TRBD2 (7 bases). Germline V gene sequence: CDR1 WNHNN, CDR2 SYGVQD (reference sequence). The CDR3 runs to 14 residues. Trimming pared 5 bases from V and 6 bases from J, leaving 15 bases between.

This chain uses TRBV2 with TRBJ1-2, with 8 bases aligning to TRBD1. Unmatched junction bases numbered 13, after V lost 5 bases and J lost 8 bases. The length of the CDR3 is 15 residues. Germline V lookup: CDR1 SNHLY, CDR2 FYNNEI. The CDR3 loop reads CASSPTGQGSSGYTF. In DNA, the CDR3 is TGTGCCAGCAGTCCCACAGGACAGGGCTCTTCGGGCTACACCTTC. Full variable domain (outside the CDR3, taken from reference TRBV2 and TRBJ1-2): EPEVTQTPSHQVTQMGQEVILRCVPISNHLYFYWYRQILGQKVEFLVSFYNNEISEKSEIFDDQFSVERPDGSNFTLKIRSTKLEDSAMYFCASSPTGQGSSGYTFGSGTRLTVV.

The chain is built from TRBV5-4 and TRBJ2-7; D call uncertain. The V end lost 9 bases, the J end lost 4 bases, and 8 bases lay between the germline ends. CDR3 length: 10 amino acids. Germline V CDR1 and CDR2: SGHNT, YYREEE (reference sequence). This CDR3 reads CATPPYEQYF. The CDR3 coding sequence is TGTGCCACCCCTCCGTACGAGCAGTACTTC.

The V call is TRBV2, the J call TRBJ2-7, with 9 bases matching TRBD2. Germline values: CDR1 SNHLY, CDR2 FYNNEI. V was clipped by 6 bases and J by 2 bases; unmatched bases: 5. This CDR3 has 14 amino acids. CDR3 DNA sequence: TGTGCCAGCAGCGTAGCGGGAGTAACCTACGAGCAGTACTTC. This sequence encodes CASSVAGVTYEQYF.

The chain combines TRBV28 with TRBJ2-1; D is unresolved. The germline V gene has CDR1 MDHEN and CDR2 SYDVKM. The V end was cut by 3 bases, the J end by 10 bases, with 13 bases between. CDR3 length: 13 amino acids. CDR3 DNA sequence: TGTGCCAGCAGTTTTCAGGCTCTTGGGGAGCAGTTCTTC. It translates to CASSFQALGEQFF.

In DNA, the CDR3 is TGTGCCAGCAAAGGGACTGCTCTTCAGCCCCAGCATTTT. Encoded protein: CASKGTALQPQHF. This sequence joins TRBV6-5 and TRBJ1-5, with D tentatively TRBD1 (5 bases). Trimming removed 7 bases from V and 6 bases from J, with 13 bases in between. The germline CDR1 and CDR2 sequences are MNHEY and SVGAGI. This CDR3 is 13 amino acids long.

The chain combines TRBV2 with TRBJ2-2; D possibly corresponds to TRBD2 (7 bases). The germline CDR1 and CDR2 sequences are SNHLY and FYNNEI. Trimming took off 5 bases at V and 7 bases at J, with 11 bases between the two ends. The CDR3 is made up of 13 amino acids. CDR3 protein: CASSMGGHGELFF. The CDR3 nucleotides are TGTGCCAGCAGTATGGGGGGGCACGGGGAGCTGTTTTTT.

J is TRBJ1-6 and V is TRBV6-5; D possibly corresponds to TRBD1 (5 bases). This CDR3 spans 13 amino acids. V lost 5 bases to trimming and J lost 5 bases, with 7 bases between them. Germline CDR1 reads MNHEY; CDR2 reads SVGAGI. CDR3 bases: TGTGCCAGCAGTGACAGACATAATTCACCCCTCCACTTT. The encoded protein is CASSDRHNSPLHF.

Worth noting for this clone: The limits of the CDR3 on the DNA are not certain, so only TCRdb's listed CDR3 is given. The chain recombines TRBV6-4 with TRBJ2-1; TRBD2, the table's D call, lacks a check against the DNA. CDR1 is MRHNA and CDR2 is SNTAGT in the germline V gene. From its first to its last residue, the CDR3 has 14 amino acids. The CDR3 spells CASSRVAGGNERFF.

This rearrangement joins TRBV19 to TRBJ1-2; D possibly corresponds to TRBD1 (6 bases). This CDR3 contains 15 residues. Germline V gene sequence: CDR1 LNHDA, CDR2 SQIVND (reference sequence). Trimming removed 5 bases from V and 0 bases from J, with 13 bases in between. DNA for the CDR3: TGTGCCAGTAGTCCCACAGGACAGACTAACTATGGCTACACCTTC. Protein: CASSPTGQTNYGYTF.

The chain recombines TRBV4-1 with TRBJ1-1; D uncertain. This CDR3 is 15 amino acids long. V dropped 0 bases and J dropped 5 bases, with 13 bases sitting between them. Germline V gene data show CDR1 as MGHRA and CDR2 as YSYEKL. The CDR3 loop is CASSQDWEAWTEAFF. CDR3 in DNA: TGCGCCAGCAGCCAAGATTGGGAGGCTTGGACTGAAGCTTTCTTT.

The chain recombines TRBV2 with TRBJ2-2; 7 bases are a match to TRBD2. The CDR3 has 14 residues. V shed 7 bases and J 4 bases; nucleotides not matched to a gene: 6. Germline V gene data show CDR1 as SNHLY and CDR2 as FYNNEI. The CDR3 is CASKSGKITGELFF. The CDR3 DNA follows: TGTGCCAGCAAAAGCGGGAAAATCACCGGGGAGCTGTTTTTT.

The rearrangement links TRBV7-9 to TRBJ2-1; TRBD1 agrees at 8 bases. The CDR3 runs to 14 residues. Germline loops: CDR1 SEHNR, CDR2 FQNEAQ (reference sequence). Unmatched junction bases numbered 7, after V lost 5 bases and J lost 7 bases. The CDR3 sequence: CASSTGQGLNEQFF. The DNA for the CDR3 is TGTGCCAGCAGCACTGGACAGGGTCTGAATGAGCAGTTCTTC.

The chain employs TRBV28 and TRBJ2-7; no clear D. Germline V gene sequence: CDR1 MDHEN, CDR2 SYDVKM. V lost 2 bases, J lost 3 bases, and 14 bases lay in between. The CDR3 consists of 15 residues. The CDR3 coding sequence is TGTGCCAGCAGTTTAGGCCTCCTTAACCTCTACGAGCAGTACTTC. This codes for CASSLGLLNLYEQYF.

About this clone: Other nucleotide sequences from this sample produce the same CDR3. This rearrangement joins TRBV9 to TRBJ2-5; the D gene is possibly TRBD1 (6 bases). The CDR3 spans 14 residues. Germline V gene data show CDR1 as SGDLS and CDR2 as YYNGEE. Trimming took 0 bases from V and 5 from J, leaving 11 bases between them. The CDR3: CASSVGQGTETQYF. CDR3 sequence (DNA): TGTGCCAGCAGCGTAGGGCAGGGGACGGAGACCCAGTACTTC.